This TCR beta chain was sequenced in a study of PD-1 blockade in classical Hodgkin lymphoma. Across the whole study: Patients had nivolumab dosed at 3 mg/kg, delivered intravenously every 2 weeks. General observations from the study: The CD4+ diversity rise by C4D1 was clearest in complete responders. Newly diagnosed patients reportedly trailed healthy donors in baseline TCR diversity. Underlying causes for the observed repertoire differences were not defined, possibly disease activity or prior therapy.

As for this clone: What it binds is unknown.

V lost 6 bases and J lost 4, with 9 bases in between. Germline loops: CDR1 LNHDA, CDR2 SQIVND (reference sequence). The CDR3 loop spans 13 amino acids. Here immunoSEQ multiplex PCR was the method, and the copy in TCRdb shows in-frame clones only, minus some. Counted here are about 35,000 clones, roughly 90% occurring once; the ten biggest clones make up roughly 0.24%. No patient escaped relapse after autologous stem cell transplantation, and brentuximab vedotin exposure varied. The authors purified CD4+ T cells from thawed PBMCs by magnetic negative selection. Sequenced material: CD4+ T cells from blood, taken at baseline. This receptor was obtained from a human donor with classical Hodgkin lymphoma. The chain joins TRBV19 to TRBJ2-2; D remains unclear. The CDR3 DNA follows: TGTGCCAGTAGCAAGGCTTTCACCGGGGAGCTGTTTTTT. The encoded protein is CASSKAFTGELFF. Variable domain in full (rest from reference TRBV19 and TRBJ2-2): DGGITQSPKYLFRKEGQNVTLSCEQNLNHDAMYWYRQDPGQGLRLIYYSQIVNDFQKGDIAEGYSVSREKKESFPLTVTSAQKNPTAFYLCASSKAFTGELFFGEGSRLTVL.